This T cell receptor (beta chain) comes out of a study of T cells in Graves' hyperthyroidism and ophthalmopathy (dated 2019 in TCRdb). Regarding the study in general: Peripheral blood was collected at initial diagnosis, before any treatment. A discovery cohort of about a hundred patients, approximately 45 with Graves' ophthalmopathy and about 60 with stable Graves' hyperthyroidism, was used to find distinguishing TCR V-J signatures. Whether ophthalmopathy could be predicted prospectively was tested in an independent validation cohort made up of 18 hyperthyroidism patients plus 17 patients who later progressed to ophthalmopathy. For training and testing, the 100 patients in the discovery cohort were randomly divided in a 7:3 ratio. In more than five Graves' hyperthyroidism patients, the study also compared T-cell repertoires from thyroid tissue with T-cell repertoires from blood. Following sampling, methimazole starting at 30 mg daily was given to hyperthyroidism patients, and high-dose intravenous methylprednisolone was given to ophthalmopathy patients. The paper reports TCR Vbeta CDR3 sequencing of roughly 140 peripheral blood samples: 40 or so ophthalmopathy, fewer than 85 hyperthyroidism and around 17 progressor patients.

This clonotype was detected many times. This clone's antigen is unknown. There are no base qualities to consult, and no much larger clone falls within one base. Broad study findings and their caveats: Most expanded thyroid clonotypes (frequency above 0.001) were also detected in blood, a finding suggesting that blood repertoires may reflect thyroid immune responses. In cross-validation, a model built on a 13 V-J signature told ophthalmopathy apart from stable hyperthyroidism with about 90% sensitivity and about 81% specificity, and in testing the same model reached 80%/75%. In validation, the model predicted progression to ophthalmopathy with roughly 66% sensitivity and approximately 72% specificity, a median of 6.5 months before onset. Sample size was not statistically predetermined, and investigators were not blinded to group allocation.

TCR beta CDR3 regions were amplified from RNA transcripts. A first-round RT-PCR of the TCR CDR3 used the HTBI primer set with the Qiagen OneStep RT-PCR kit. Libraries were constructed in a second round of multiplex PCR, after which size selection and purification were performed. Paired-end sequencing of the libraries was performed with 100 bp reads on an Illumina HiSeq2000. Per the original workflow: SOAPnuke was used to process the raw data, removing reads that contained adapters or uncalled bases, had a mean Phred below 15, or lacked an exact match to the constant primer or identifier. COPE v1.2.5 was used to merge the high-quality paired reads, and each unique nucleotide sequence was defined as a clonotype. MiTCR v1.1 was used to align clonotypes to the IMGT TRBV, TRBD and TRBJ reference segments. The analysis included only V-J combinations with a frequency above 0.0001, which together covered around 99% of the repertoires. The TCS score was defined as F50 (clonal expansion) divided by E x V (chaos), with BLOSUM62-based TCRdist calculated between CDR3 peptides within each V-J. Welch's t-statistics and random forest reduced 500 to 650 V-J features to roughly 13, which were used in a naive Bayes classifier (R e1071). In TCRdb, the public reads were trimmed at Q25 with fastp and aligned with MiXCR, with productive beta chains retained. Identical CDR3 protein sequences are pooled into one entry, listed with their most common genes and DNA. The V and J calls and clone size are TCRdb's, not the authors'. In this sample the table shows more than 300,000 distinct CDR3 sequences, around 14% of which occur a single time. The top ten constitute about 26% of the sample.

Stable Graves' hyperthyroidism was defined as the absence of progression to ophthalmopathy over 18 months of follow-up. Hyperthyroidism patients were aged 18 to 65 years and newly diagnosed, with disease duration of less than 2 months. Patients with uncontrolled infections, other autoimmune diseases, pregnancy or lactation were excluded. Diagnoses relied on clinical symptoms, serum thyroxine and TRAb, thyroid ultrasound and orbital computed tomography. Ficoll-Paque density gradient centrifugation was used to isolate PBMCs from about 9 ml of fresh peripheral blood. Total RNA was extracted with Trizol reagent, and quality was checked on an Agilent 2100 Bioanalyzer. The CDR3 has 16 amino acids, counting the end cysteine and phenylalanine. Just the 48-base CDR3 DNA is kept, in frame starting at base 1. Based on the germline V gene, the CDR1 and CDR2 sequences are MDHEN and SYDVKM. Germline trimming amounts to 2 bases on V and 6 bases on J, with 5 as the count of junction bases outside the gene matches.

Here the chain combines TRBV28 and TRBJ2-1, with 12 bases in between that match TRBD2. The sequence came from a woman in her thirties with Graves' hyperthyroidism. The specimen sequenced was blood. The CDR3 region: CASSLTGTSGSNEQFF. The sequenced DNA: TGTGCCAGCAGTTTAACCGGGACTAGCGGGTCCAATGAGCAGTTCTTC.